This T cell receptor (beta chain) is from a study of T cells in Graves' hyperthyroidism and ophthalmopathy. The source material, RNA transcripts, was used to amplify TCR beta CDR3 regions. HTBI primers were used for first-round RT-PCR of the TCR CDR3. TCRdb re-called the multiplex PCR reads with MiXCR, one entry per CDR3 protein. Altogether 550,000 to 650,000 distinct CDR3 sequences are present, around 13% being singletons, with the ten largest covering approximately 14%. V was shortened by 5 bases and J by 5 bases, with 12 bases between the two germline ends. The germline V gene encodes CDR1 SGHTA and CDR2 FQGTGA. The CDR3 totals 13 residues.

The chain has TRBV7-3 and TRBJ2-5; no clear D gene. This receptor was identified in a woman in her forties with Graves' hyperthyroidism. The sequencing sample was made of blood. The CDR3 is CASSPHVRETQYF. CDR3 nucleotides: TGTGCCAGCAGCCCACATGTTCGCGAGACCCAGTACTTC.